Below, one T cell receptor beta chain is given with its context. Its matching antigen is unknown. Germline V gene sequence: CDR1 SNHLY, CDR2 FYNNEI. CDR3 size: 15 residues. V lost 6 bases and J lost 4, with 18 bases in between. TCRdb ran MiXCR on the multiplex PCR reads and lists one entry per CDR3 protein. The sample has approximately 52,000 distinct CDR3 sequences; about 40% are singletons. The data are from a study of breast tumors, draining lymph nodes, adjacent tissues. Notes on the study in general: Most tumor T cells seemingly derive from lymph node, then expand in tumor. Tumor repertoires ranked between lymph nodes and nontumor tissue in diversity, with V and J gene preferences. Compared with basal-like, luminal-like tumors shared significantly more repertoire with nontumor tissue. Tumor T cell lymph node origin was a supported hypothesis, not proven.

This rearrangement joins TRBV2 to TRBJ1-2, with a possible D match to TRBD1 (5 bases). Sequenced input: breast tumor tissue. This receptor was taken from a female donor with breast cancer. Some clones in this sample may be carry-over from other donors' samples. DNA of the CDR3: TGTGCCAGCAGCCCCGGGCGGGGCAGGTCCTATGGCTACACCTTC. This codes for CASSPGRGRSYGYTF.